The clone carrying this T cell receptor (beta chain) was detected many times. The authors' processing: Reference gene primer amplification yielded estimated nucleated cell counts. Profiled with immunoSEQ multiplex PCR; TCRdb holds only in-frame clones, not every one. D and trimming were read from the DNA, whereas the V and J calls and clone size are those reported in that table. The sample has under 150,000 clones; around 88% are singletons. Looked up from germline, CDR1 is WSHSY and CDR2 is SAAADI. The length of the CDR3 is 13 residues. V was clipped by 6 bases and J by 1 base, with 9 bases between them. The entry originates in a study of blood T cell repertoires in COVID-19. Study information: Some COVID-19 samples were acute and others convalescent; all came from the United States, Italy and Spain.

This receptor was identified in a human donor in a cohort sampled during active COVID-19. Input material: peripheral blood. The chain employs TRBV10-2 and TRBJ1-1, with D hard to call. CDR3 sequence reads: CASRWHPNTEAFF. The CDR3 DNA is TGCGCCAGCAGGTGGCACCCGAACACTGAAGCTTTCTTT.